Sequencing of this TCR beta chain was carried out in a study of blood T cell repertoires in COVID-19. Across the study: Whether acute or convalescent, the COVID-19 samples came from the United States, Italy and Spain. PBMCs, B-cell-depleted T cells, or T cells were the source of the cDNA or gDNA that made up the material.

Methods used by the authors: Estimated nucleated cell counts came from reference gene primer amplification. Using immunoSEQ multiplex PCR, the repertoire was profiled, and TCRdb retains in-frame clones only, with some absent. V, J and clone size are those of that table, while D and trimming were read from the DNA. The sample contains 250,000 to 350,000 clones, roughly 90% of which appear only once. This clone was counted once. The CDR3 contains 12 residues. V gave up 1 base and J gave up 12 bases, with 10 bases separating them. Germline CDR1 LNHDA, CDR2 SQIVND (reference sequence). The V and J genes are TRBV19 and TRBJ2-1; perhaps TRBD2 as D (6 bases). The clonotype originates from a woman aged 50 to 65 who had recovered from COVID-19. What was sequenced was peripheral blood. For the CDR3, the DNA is TGTGCCAGTAGTATAGGGGGACTCCCGCAGTTCTTC. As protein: CASSIGGLPQFF.